This T cell receptor (beta chain) was sequenced in a study of T cells in Graves' hyperthyroidism and ophthalmopathy. Findings and caveats of the study: The model made its ophthalmopathy prediction, and onset followed a median approximately six months later. Peripheral blood also featured most of the thyroid clonotypes expanded above 0.001.

Duration under 3 months, a NOSPECS grade of at least 4, and a Clinical Activity Score of at least 3 characterized the ophthalmopathy patients. The authors obtained PBMCs from roughly 9.7 ml of fresh peripheral blood. The sample holds many counts of this clonotype. Its target is not known. Amplification targeted TCR beta CDR3 regions from RNA transcripts. TCR CDR3 regions were first amplified by RT-PCR with HTBI primers. TCRdb ran MiXCR on the multiplex PCR reads and lists one entry per CDR3 protein. The data contain about 500,000 distinct CDR3 sequences, about 15% of them singletons. V shed 3 bases and J 4 bases; nucleotides not matched to a gene: 6. The CDR3 is 15 amino acids. CDR1 is MDHEN, CDR2 SYDVKM, per germline.

Material: blood. This sequence was found in a woman aged 18-29 years with Graves' ophthalmopathy. The chain couples TRBV28 to TRBJ1-5; 7 bases are a match to TRBD1. The chain's CDR3 is CASSFRQGYNQPQHF. The CDR3 bases are TGTGCCAGCAGTTTTAGACAGGGCTATAATCAGCCCCAGCATTTT.